These 8 T cell receptor beta chains were sequenced from one sample in a study of T cells in Graves' hyperthyroidism and ophthalmopathy. The source material, RNA transcripts, was used to amplify TCR beta CDR3 regions. In the first-round RT-PCR of the TCR CDR3, the HTBI primer set was used. TCRdb re-derived calls from the multiplex PCR reads in MiXCR, one entry per CDR3 protein. The data show 500,000 to 550,000 distinct CDR3 sequences, 20% to 25% seen once. The sequenced sample consisted of blood. The receptors here all came from a man aged 18 to 30 with Graves' hyperthyroidism.

Points on this clonotype: Given a much more abundant clone one base away, this may be a read error. The chain links TRBV2 to TRBJ2-5; 11 bases agree with TRBD2. V shed 7 bases and J 5 bases; nucleotides not matched to a gene: 9. This CDR3 spans 15 amino acids. The germline CDR1 and CDR2 sequences are SNHLY and FYNNEI. CDR3 in amino acids: CASNPTSGVMETQYF. CDR3 nucleotide sequence: TGTGCCAGCAATCCGACTAGCGGGGTGATGGAGACCCAGTACTTC.

This clonotype was detected ten times or more. This chain joins TRBV27 and TRBJ2-7; 9 nucleotides agree with TRBD1. Per the germline V gene, CDR1 is MNHEY and CDR2 is SMNVEV (reference sequence). V lost 3 bases to trimming and J lost 4 bases; unmatched junction nucleotides: 7. This CDR3 has 15 residues. CDR3 coding DNA: TGTGCCAGCAGTTTTTTCGGACAGGGGCCATACGAGCAGTACTTC. Protein sequence: CASSFFGQGPYEQYF.

The chain links TRBV6-5 to TRBJ1-2, with 8 bases lining up with TRBD1. V was pared by 2 bases and J by 6 bases, with 5 bases of the junction left unmatched. The germline gives CDR1 MNHEY, CDR2 SVGAGI. The CDR3 is 14 amino acids. The CDR3, as DNA: TGTGCCAGCAGTTACCCGGACAGGGTCCATGGCTACACCTTC. As protein: CASSYPDRVHGYTF.

CDR3 bases: TGCGCCAGCAGGGGGACAGGGGCCCCCGAGACCCAGTACTTC. Its translation: CASRGTGAPETQYF. The rearrangement joins TRBV5-1 to TRBJ2-5, with 10 bases lining up with TRBD1. CDR3 size: 14 residues. Germline V gene lookup returns CDR1 SGHRS and CDR2 YFSETQ. V lost 5 bases to trimming and J lost 5 bases; unmatched junction nucleotides: 6.

This clonotype was seen ten or more times. This rearrangement joins TRBV6-1 to TRBJ2-7, with 7 positions matching TRBD1. The germline V gene encodes CDR1 MNHNS and CDR2 SASEGT. CDR3 size: 13 residues. Losses at the gene ends were 6 bases for V and 7 bases for J; bases not matched to a gene: 9. CDR3 sequence: CASRDTGAREQYF. The CDR3 DNA follows: TGTGCCAGCAGGGACACAGGGGCTCGGGAGCAGTACTTC.

This clonotype was detected many times. A single base separates this from a much larger clone, so it may be a read error. This sequence joins TRBV6-2 or TRBV6-3 and TRBJ2-7; TRBD2 is a possible D gene (6 bases). CDR1 and CDR2 (germline): MNHEY, SVGEGT. V was clipped by 7 bases and J by 3 bases, with 10 bases between them. The CDR3 runs 12 residues. CDR3 sequence reads: CASNYGGYEQYF. CDR3 coding DNA: TGTGCCAGCAACTACGGGGGCTACGAGCAGTACTTC.

This clonotype appeared a few times. J is TRBJ2-7 and V is TRBV20-1; TRBD2 aligns across 8 bases. J gave up 2 bases and V 0 bases, and 9 bases lay outside the gene matches. From germline, CDR1 is DFQATT and CDR2 SNEGSKA (reference sequence). CDR3 length: 16 amino acids. The CDR3 spells CSARDPPGGATYEQYF. The CDR3 nucleotides read TGCAGTGCTAGAGATCCCCCCGGGGGGGCTACCTACGAGCAGTACTTC.

The chain couples TRBV6-1 to TRBJ2-7; D is ambiguous. The CDR3 length is 14 residues. CDR1 is MNHNS, CDR2 SASEGT, per germline. Trimming removed 6 bases from V and 4 bases from J, with 16 bases in between. CDR3 in amino acids: CASRSVAGPYEQYF. CDR3 coding DNA: TGTGCCAGCAGGTCCGTGGCAGGTCCTTACGAGCAGTACTTC.